The next 24 T cell receptor beta chains were all read from a single sample in a study of blood T cell repertoires in COVID-19. Data came from immunoSEQ multiplex PCR; TCRdb stores just in-frame clones and leaves some out. Of over 200,000 clones in the sample, roughly 86% were seen once. The sample consisted of peripheral blood. The receptors were sampled from a woman between 45 and 65 years old with acute or convalescent COVID-19.

The rearrangement links TRBV27 to TRBJ2-7, with TRBD1 matching over 9 bases. V lost 6 bases to trimming and J lost 0 bases; unmatched junction nucleotides: 3. This CDR3 contains 14 residues. Germline V CDR1 and CDR2: MNHEY, SMNVEV (reference sequence). CDR3 DNA sequence: TGTGCCAGCAGGCTGACAGGGGGCTCCTACGAGCAGTACTTC. Its protein product is CASRLTGGSYEQYF.

This chain joins TRBV27 and TRBJ2-1; 11 positions match TRBD2. The CDR3 spans 16 residues. In germline, CDR1 is MNHEY, CDR2 SMNVEV (reference sequence). The junction had 16 bases not matched to a gene; V was cut back by 3 bases and J by 15 bases. CDR3 sequence reads: CASSFQVLLAGVGLFF. The CDR3 DNA reads TGTGCCAGCAGTTTTCAAGTTTTACTAGCGGGAGTAGGGTTGTTCTTC.

V is TRBV9 and J is TRBJ2-3; 7 bases line up with TRBD1. Per the germline V gene, CDR1 is SGDLS and CDR2 is YYNGEE. Trimming at V came to 3 bases and at J to 1 base, leaving 5 bases not matched to a gene. The CDR3 covers 15 residues. CDR3 nucleotides: TGTGCCAGCAGCGCCTCCGGGACAGGCACAGATACGCAGTATTTT. Translated, it gives CASSASGTGTDTQYF.

The chain carries TRBV27 and TRBJ1-1; D gene uncertain. The germline V gene encodes CDR1 MNHEY and CDR2 SMNVEV (reference sequence). V was pared by 7 bases and J by 8 bases, with 11 bases between. The CDR3 covers 11 residues. CDR3 loop: CASKVGAEAFF. The CDR3 DNA reads as TGTGCCAGCAAGGTAGGAGCGGAAGCTTTCTTT.

This clone came up a few times. The J gene is TRBJ1-5, the V gene TRBV5-1, with D maybe TRBD1 (6 bases). The CDR3 sequence is 14 residues long. CDR1 SGHRS and CDR2 YFSETQ come from the germline V gene. Trimming removed 4 bases at V and 2 bases at J, with 10 bases between. In DNA form, the CDR3 reads TGCGCCAGCAGCGAGGGGGTTGGCAATCAGCCCCAGCATTTT. Protein sequence: CASSEGVGNQPQHF.

V usage is TRBV19 and J usage is TRBJ1-4; 7 nucleotides agree with TRBD1. Germline CDR1 LNHDA, CDR2 SQIVND (reference sequence). The V and J ends lost 5 bases and 8 bases, in that order; junction bases with no gene match: 8. CDR3 length: 14 amino acids. This chain's CDR3 is CASSGSRGLEKLFF. The CDR3 DNA follows: TGTGCCAGTAGTGGATCCAGGGGGTTGGAAAAACTGTTTTTT.

The gene calls are TRBV19 and TRBJ2-3, with D maybe TRBD2 (7 bases). Per germline, CDR1 LNHDA and CDR2 SQIVND (reference sequence). V shed 3 bases and J shed 2 bases, with 18 bases lying between them. This CDR3 is built from 17 residues. CDR3 sequence (DNA): TGTGCCAGTAGTATCCGCGGGGGCATGTGGGACACAGATACGCAGTATTTT. Translating it yields CASSIRGGMWDTDTQYF.

The CDR3: CASSLYGHPSNTEAFF. The CDR3, as DNA: TGTGCCAGCAGTCTATACGGACACCCATCGAACACTGAAGCTTTCTTT. The chain carries TRBV27 and TRBJ1-1, with D possibly matching TRBD1 (5 bases). Germline assignment: CDR1 MNHEY and CDR2 SMNVEV (reference sequence). The CDR3 sequence is 16 residues long. The V gene lost 5 bases and the J gene lost 1 base, with 17 bases spanning the gap.

This sequence joins TRBV2 and TRBJ1-6; 7 positions match TRBD1. V lost 2 bases and J lost 9; bases outside the gene matches: 7. The CDR3 contains 15 residues. Germline V CDR1 and CDR2: SNHLY, FYNNEI. The CDR3: CASSERQGVISPLHF. CDR3 nucleotide sequence: TGTGCCAGCAGTGAACGGCAGGGGGTAATTTCACCCCTCCACTTT.

The V call is TRBV11-2, the J call TRBJ2-1; maybe TRBD2 (5 bases). Germline V lookup: CDR1 SGHAT, CDR2 FQNNGV. The CDR3 has 13 amino acids. V lost 0 bases to trimming and J lost 13 bases, with 13 bases between them. The CDR3 reads CASSLDRRQDQFF. The CDR3, as DNA: TGTGCCAGCAGCTTAGATAGGAGGCAGGACCAGTTCTTC.

J is TRBJ1-5 and V is TRBV30, with 8 bases aligning to TRBD1. J lost 7 bases, V lost 0 bases, and 5 bases had no gene match. This CDR3 region has 14 residues. Germline V CDR1 and CDR2: GTSNPN, SVGIG (reference sequence). The CDR3 coding sequence is TGTGCCTGGAGTGTACGGACAGGGCTGCAGCCCCAGCATTTT. It specifies CAWSVRTGLQPQHF.

V is TRBV11-3 and J is TRBJ2-1; perhaps TRBD2 as D (5 bases). The CDR3 runs to 15 residues. The germline CDR1 and CDR2 sequences are SGHNT and YENEEA. The V end lost 2 bases, the J end lost 13 bases, and 21 bases lay between the germline ends. CDR3 coding DNA: TGTGCCAGCAGCTTAAATACCGGGAATACTGGGGAACAGTTCTTC. The encoded protein is CASSLNTGNTGEQFF.

The rearrangement joins TRBV20-1 to TRBJ1-3, with D hard to call. V gave up 4 bases and J gave up 10 bases, with 14 bases separating them. This CDR3 contains 12 residues. Germline CDR1 reads DFQATT; CDR2 reads SNEGSKA (reference sequence). The CDR3 coding sequence is TGCAGTGCTACTGACGGCCCGGGGACCATATATTTT. Protein sequence: CSATDGPGTIYF.

This chain links TRBV5-5 with TRBJ2-1; 13 positions match TRBD2. Germline CDR1 is SGHKS and CDR2 is YYEKEE (reference sequence). This CDR3 has 15 amino acids. Germline trimming cut 2 bases from V and 10 bases from J; bases unmatched to any gene: 6. The CDR3 coding sequence is TGTGCCAGCAGCTTCCGGGGACTAGCGGGAAGGGAGCAGTTCTTC. Translating it yields CASSFRGLAGREQFF.

This rearrangement joins TRBV7-9 to TRBJ2-7; D call uncertain. Germline assignment: CDR1 SEHNR and CDR2 FQNEAQ (reference sequence). V was cut by 6 bases and J by 0 bases, with 9 bases left in between. The CDR3 runs 13 residues. CDR3 bases: TGTGCCAGCAGGGCAGCGAGCTCCTACGAGCAGTACTTC. It translates to CASRAASSYEQYF.

The V gene is TRBV28, the J gene TRBJ1-3; TRBD1 might be the D (5 bases). The V gene's germline CDR1 is MDHEN and CDR2 SYDVKM. The ends were cut back, 5 bases at V and 0 bases at J, with 14 bases in the middle. The CDR3 runs to 16 residues. The CDR3 DNA is TGTGCCAGCAGTGCCCCACCAGGGCTCTCTGGAAACACCATATATTTT. This translates into CASSAPPGLSGNTIYF. Full variable domain (remainder filled in from reference TRBV28 and TRBJ1-3): DVKVTQSSRYLVKRTGEKVFLECVQDMDHENMFWYRQDPGLGLRLIYFSYDVKMKEKGDIPEGYSVSREKKERFSLILESASTNQTSMYLCASSAPPGLSGNTIYFGEGSWLTVV.

The chain carries TRBV5-5 and TRBJ2-3, with 8 positions matching TRBD2. With V trimmed by 5 bases and J by 3 bases, 5 bases remained unmatched. Germline V gives CDR1 SGHKS, CDR2 YYEKEE (reference sequence). This CDR3 is 14 amino acids long. The CDR3 spells CASRLSGATDTQYF. The CDR3 DNA reads TGTGCCAGCAGACTTAGCGGGGCTACAGATACGCAGTATTTT.

This clone was found a few times. The chain employs TRBV2 and TRBJ2-7, with D possibly TRBD2 on 6 matching bases. The V end was cut by 5 bases, the J end by 10 bases, with 15 bases between. Germline CDR1 reads SNHLY; CDR2 reads FYNNEI. This CDR3 has 12 residues. The CDR3 reads CASSPIDAGQYF. The CDR3 region has the DNA TGTGCCAGCAGTCCGATAGACGCGGGACAGTACTTC.

The rearrangement links TRBV6-6 to TRBJ1-2, with 7 bases fitting TRBD1. The CDR3 consists of 13 residues. The germline gives CDR1 MNHNY, CDR2 SVGAGI (reference sequence). V dropped 5 bases and J dropped 7; count of bases not matched to a gene: 7. In DNA form, the CDR3 reads TGTGCCAGCAGTGGCCGACAGGGTATTGGCTACACCTTC. Translation: CASSGRQGIGYTF.

The CDR3 nucleotides read TGTGCCAGCAGTCGTGCACTAGAAAAGCACAATGAGCAGTTCTTC. Translation: CASSRALEKHNEQFF. This chain connects TRBV5-4 to TRBJ2-1, with D perhaps matching TRBD2 (5 bases). Trimming cost V 5 bases and J 5 bases, with 17 bases left between them. This CDR3 contains 15 residues. The germline V gene encodes CDR1 SGHNT and CDR2 YYREEE (reference sequence). Full variable domain (missing parts from reference TRBV5-4 and TRBJ2-1): ETGVTQSPTHLIKTRGQQVTLRCSSQSGHNTVSWYQQALGQGPQFIFQYYREEENGRGNFPPRFSGLQFPNYSSELNVNALELDDSALYLCASSRALEKHNEQFFGPGTRLTVL.

The J gene is TRBJ2-3, the V gene TRBV2; a weak D match, TRBD2 (6 bases). The CDR3 covers 15 residues. Germline loops: CDR1 SNHLY, CDR2 FYNNEI. Deletions cut 4 bases from V and 7 bases from J, with 18 bases between. The CDR3 region has the DNA TGTGCCAGCAGTGGATACGGGGATGGAGGGCATACGCAGTATTTT. As protein: CASSGYGDGGHTQYF.

The chain carries TRBV27 and TRBJ2-7; 8 bases map to TRBD1. Germline trimming cut 6 bases from V and 0 bases from J; bases unmatched to any gene: 4. The CDR3 consists of 14 residues. CDR1 is MNHEY, CDR2 SMNVEV, per germline (reference sequence). CDR3 sequence: CASSNRGSSYEQYF. The CDR3 DNA reads as TGTGCCAGCAGCAACAGGGGGAGCTCCTACGAGCAGTACTTC.

The V and J genes are TRBV15 and TRBJ2-3; 7 bases fit TRBD2. CDR1 is LNHNV, CDR2 YYDKDF, per germline (reference sequence). The CDR3 is 14 residues long. After removal of 8 bases from V and 3 bases from J, the junction contained 8 bases not matched to a gene. The CDR3 here is CATQKRDITDTQYF. CDR3 sequence (DNA): TGTGCCACCCAAAAGCGGGATATAACAGATACGCAGTATTTT.

This chain connects TRBV18 to TRBJ2-5, with a possible D match to TRBD2 (5 bases). The CDR3 runs 15 residues. Germline V gene lookup returns CDR1 KGHSH and CDR2 LQKENI. The V and J ends lost 4 bases and 5 bases respectively, with 17 bases between them. The CDR3 region is CASSRMRTSTETQYF. The CDR3 DNA is TGTGCCAGCTCACGGATGAGGACTTCTACGGAGACCCAGTACTTC.